Following are 20 T cell receptor beta chains from one sample sequenced in a study of blood T cell repertoires in COVID-19. The assay was immunoSEQ multiplex PCR, and TCRdb's table has in-frame clones only and misses some. The sample has about 300,000 clones; 85% to 90% are singletons. Sequenced: peripheral blood. Source of these receptors: a man in his 70s with acute or convalescent COVID-19.

This rearrangement joins TRBV28 to TRBJ2-6; TRBD2 might be the D (5 bases). Germline assignment: CDR1 MDHEN and CDR2 SYDVKM. This CDR3 spans 18 amino acids. With 1 base removed from V and 1 base from J, the gap between germline ends came to 14 bases. The CDR3 loop is CASSLLNGRGSGANVLTF. As DNA, the CDR3 is TGTGCCAGCAGTTTATTGAATGGGCGCGGGTCTGGGGCCAACGTCCTGACTTTC.

The rearrangement joins TRBV12-3 or TRBV12-4 to TRBJ2-2, with 8 bases matching TRBD2. CDR3 size: 12 residues. Trimming removed 6 bases from V and 6 bases from J; junction bases left unmatched: 0. CDR3 residues: CASSGGAGELFF. Written as DNA, the CDR3 is TGTGCCAGCAGCGGGGGGGCCGGGGAGCTGTTTTTT.

V gene TRBV4-2 combines with J gene TRBJ1-5; D gene uncertain. Germline values: CDR1 LGHNA, CDR2 YNFKEQ. V was pared by 0 bases and J by 5 bases, with 11 bases between. This CDR3 comprises 15 residues. The CDR3 coding sequence is TGTGCCAGCAGCCAAGATTTAGGGAGCGATCAGCCCCAGCATTTT. It codes for CASSQDLGSDQPQHF.

This clone occurred once. This chain uses TRBV24-1 with TRBJ1-5; 10 nucleotides agree with TRBD1. This CDR3 comprises 16 residues. Per the germline V gene, CDR1 is KGHDR and CDR2 is SFDVKD. With V trimmed by 1 base and J by 4 bases, 3 bases remained unmatched. DNA of the CDR3: TGTGCCACCAGTGATTTTGGGGACAGGGGAAATCAGCCCCAGCATTTT. It is translated as CATSDFGDRGNQPQHF.

The chain carries TRBV12-3 or TRBV12-4 and TRBJ2-3; the D is unclear. The CDR3 is 12 residues long. The V end was cut by 5 bases, the J end by 11 bases, with 14 bases between. The CDR3 spells CASSPLASKQYF. The CDR3, as DNA: TGTGCCAGCAGTCCCTTAGCTTCAAAGCAGTATTTT.

V usage is TRBV12-3 or TRBV12-4 and J usage is TRBJ1-1, with D perhaps matching TRBD1 (5 bases). Trimming left V 6 bases short and J 4 bases short, with 12 bases between. The CDR3 contains 13 residues. CDR3 protein: CASRAPRATEAFF. The CDR3, as DNA: TGTGCCAGCAGAGCCCCCAGGGCCACTGAAGCTTTCTTT.

The genes are TRBV15 and TRBJ2-7; 7 bases line up with TRBD2. The CDR3 has 16 amino acids. V trimming: 5 bases; J trimming: 5 bases; junction bases outside the gene matches: 15. Germline-derived CDR1 and CDR2 are LNHNV and YYDKDF (reference sequence). The CDR3 protein is CATSPTSAGVGNEQYF. The CDR3 nucleotides are TGTGCCACCAGCCCGACCTCGGCGGGAGTGGGCAACGAGCAGTACTTC. The whole variable domain, remainder taken from reference TRBV15 and TRBJ2-7, is DAMVIQNPRYQVTQFGKPVTLSCSQTLNHNVMYWYQQKSSQAPKLLFHYYDKDFNNEADTPDNFQSRRPNTSFCFLDIRSPGLGDTAMYLCATSPTSAGVGNEQYFGPGTRLTVT.

The V call is TRBV20-1, the J call TRBJ2-1; D is possibly TRBD1 (7 bases). Trimming removed 3 bases from V and 8 bases from J, with 14 bases in between. The germline V gene has CDR1 DFQATT and CDR2 SNEGSKA (reference sequence). The CDR3 spans 13 residues. The CDR3 bases are TGCAGTGCTAGTGGCAGGGGGACTTATGAGCAGTTCTTC. This encodes CSASGRGTYEQFF.

The chain couples TRBV28 to TRBJ2-6; possible D gene TRBD2, 6 bases. The V end was cut by 4 bases, the J end by 3 bases, with 13 bases between. The CDR3 covers 16 residues. Germline V gene sequence: CDR1 MDHEN, CDR2 SYDVKM. Here the CDR3 DNA reads TGTGCCAGCAGTTCGCCCGGGACTTTTGGGGCCAACGTCCTGACTTTC. Its protein product is CASSSPGTFGANVLTF. The whole variable domain, remainder taken from reference TRBV28 and TRBJ2-6, is DVKVTQSSRYLVKRTGEKVFLECVQDMDHENMFWYRQDPGLGLRLIYFSYDVKMKEKGDIPEGYSVSREKKERFSLILESASTNQTSMYLCASSSPGTFGANVLTFGAGSRLTVL.

The chain links TRBV27 to TRBJ1-1; 9 bases align to TRBD1. From germline, CDR1 is MNHEY and CDR2 SMNVEV (reference sequence). CDR3 size: 14 residues. With 5 bases clipped from V and 3 bases from J, the junction kept 4 bases outside the gene matches. The CDR3 here is CASSRDRDDTEAFF. The DNA of the CDR3 is TGTGCCAGCAGTCGGGACAGGGACGACACTGAAGCTTTCTTT.

The rearrangement joins TRBV28 to TRBJ2-5; TRBD2 agrees at 7 bases. There are 13 residues in the CDR3. J lost 9 bases, V lost 6 bases, and 10 bases had no gene match. CDR1 MDHEN and CDR2 SYDVKM come from the germline V gene. The CDR3 sequence is CASSQSRGGPQYF. Here the CDR3 DNA reads TGTGCCAGCAGCCAATCTAGGGGAGGGCCCCAGTACTTC.

The rearrangement uses TRBV3-1 (or the pseudogene TRBV3-2) and TRBJ2-7; TRBD1 might be the D (5 bases). Germline V gives CDR1 LGHDT, CDR2 YNNKEL (reference sequence). This CDR3 has 12 amino acids. Trimming shortened V by 4 bases and J by 4 bases, and 8 bases separated the two germline ends. CDR3 region: CASSPHRYEQYF. DNA of the CDR3: TGTGCCAGCAGCCCGCACAGGTACGAGCAGTACTTC.

This sequence joins TRBV15 and TRBJ2-1, with TRBD2 matching over 7 bases. V was clipped by 6 bases and J by 7 bases; unmatched bases: 12. This CDR3 is built from 15 residues. Germline values: CDR1 LNHNV, CDR2 YYDKDF (reference sequence). For the CDR3, the DNA is TGTGCCACCAGTGTGGGGGGGGGACCATGGAATGAGCAGTTCTTC. Its protein product is CATSVGGGPWNEQFF.

This clone has a single count. The CDR3 protein is CASSYWGTTEAFF. The CDR3 DNA sequence: TGTGCCAGCAGTTACTGGGGGACTACTGAAGCTTTCTTT. The chain combines TRBV6-5 with TRBJ1-1; a possible D gene is TRBD1 (5 bases). This CDR3 is 13 amino acids long. Germline CDR1 is MNHEY and CDR2 is SVGAGI. V lost 1 base and J 5 bases, leaving 8 bases between the germline ends.

In this sample, this clone turned up a few times. The J gene is TRBJ1-3, the V gene TRBV7-8, with 8 bases matching TRBD1. This CDR3 comprises 16 residues. The germline V gene encodes CDR1 SGHVS and CDR2 FQNEAQ. V was clipped by 1 base and J by 4 bases; unmatched bases: 6. CDR3 amino acids: CASSLGQTGAGNTIYF. CDR3 coding DNA: TGTGCCAGCAGCTTAGGCCAGACAGGGGCAGGAAACACCATATATTTT.

This chain joins TRBV6-6 and TRBJ1-6, with 9 bases that match TRBD1. CDR1 is MNHNY and CDR2 is SVGAGI in the germline V gene (reference sequence). Trimming took 6 bases from V and 7 from J; bases not matched to a gene: 10. This CDR3 has 16 amino acids. CDR3 sequence (DNA): TGTGCCAGCAGCCTACAGGGGGCGTCGAGGAATTCACCCCTCCACTTT. This encodes CASSLQGASRNSPLHF.

V gene TRBV5-5 combines with J gene TRBJ1-1, with D perhaps TRBD1 (5 bases). Germline lookup yields CDR1 SGHKS and CDR2 YYEKEE (reference sequence). The CDR3 covers 14 residues. V gave up 0 bases and J gave up 3 bases, with 9 bases separating them. The CDR3 DNA sequence: TGTGCCAGCAGCTTGGTTCCGGGGGACACTGAAGCTTTCTTT. Its translation is CASSLVPGDTEAFF.

CDR3 loop: CASSFRGGRNTDTQYF. The CDR3 bases are TGTGCCAGCAGCTTTCGGGGGGGCCGGAACACAGATACGCAGTATTTT. This chain joins TRBV5-6 and TRBJ2-3, with TRBD2 matching 8 bases. The ends lost 2 bases at V and 2 bases at J; junction bases unmatched: 7. The V gene's germline CDR1 is SGHDT and CDR2 YYEEEE. This CDR3 comprises 16 residues.

The chain links TRBV27 to TRBJ2-2, with 8 bases matching TRBD2. The germline V gene encodes CDR1 MNHEY and CDR2 SMNVEV (reference sequence). The CDR3 totals 13 residues. V lost 3 bases to trimming and J lost 7 bases; unmatched junction nucleotides: 1. CDR3 sequence (DNA): TGTGCCAGCAGTTTTGCGGGGGGCGGGGAGCTGTTTTTT. Protein: CASSFAGGGELFF.

This chain joins TRBV5-4 and TRBJ2-7; D possibly corresponds to TRBD1 (5 bases). Between the trimmed V and J ends, which lost 0 bases and 7 bases, there was a span of 14 bases. Germline V lookup: CDR1 SGHNT, CDR2 YYREEE (reference sequence). The CDR3 loop spans 14 amino acids. Here the CDR3 DNA reads TGTGCCAGCAGCTTGGGAATAGGGGTCGGGGAGCAGTACTTC. It yields the protein CASSLGIGVGEQYF.